The 27 T cell receptor beta chains reported below all come from one sample, sequenced in a study of cytomegalovirus exposure and HLA in healthy donors. Both 60 Vbeta primers and 13 Jbeta primers went into the PCR. Only in-frame clones appear in the TCRdb table, and some are missing; sequencing was by immunoSEQ multiplex PCR. The profile covers more than 100,000 clones, with approximately 15% appearing a single time and under 2.5% taken by the ten largest. Sample: PBMCs. These receptors were collected from a woman under 30 in good health and CMV-seronegative.

This clone has more than one count but fewer than ten. The rearrangement links TRBV6-1 to TRBJ2-5; 10 bases align to TRBD1. The CDR3 length is 15 residues. Germline lookup yields CDR1 MNHNS and CDR2 SASEGT. The V and J ends lost 5 bases and 2 bases, in that order; junction bases with no gene match: 5. CDR3 loop: CASSPRDRGQETQYF. The CDR3, as DNA: TGTGCCAGCAGTCCCCGGGACAGGGGTCAAGAGACCCAGTACTTC.

This clone occurred a few times. The genes are TRBV2 and TRBJ1-6; D possibly corresponds to TRBD1 (6 bases). This CDR3 has 16 amino acids. The germline CDR1 and CDR2 sequences are SNHLY and FYNNEI. Trimming shortened V by 4 bases and J by 2 bases, and 12 bases separated the two germline ends. The CDR3 DNA reads as TGTGCCAGCAGTGCCCGTAGGGGGACCTATAATTCACCCCTCCACTTT. Protein product: CASSARRGTYNSPLHF. The complete variable domain, with remaining parts taken from reference TRBV2 and TRBJ1-6, reads EPEVTQTPSHQVTQMGQEVILRCVPISNHLYFYWYRQILGQKVEFLVSFYNNEISEKSEIFDDQFSVERPDGSNFTLKIRSTKLEDSAMYFCASSARRGTYNSPLHFGNGTRLTVT.

This clone was found a few times. The chain is built from TRBV28 and TRBJ1-2, with D uncertain. The CDR3 is 12 amino acids. V gave up 10 bases and J gave up 8 bases, with 17 bases separating them. The germline CDR1 and CDR2 sequences are MDHEN and SYDVKM. The CDR3 loop reads CATQRLLKGYTF. CDR3 nucleotide sequence: TGTGCCACCCAGAGGCTGCTAAAAGGCTACACCTTC.

This clone has only one observation. The V and J genes are TRBV18 and TRBJ1-1; TRBD1 matches at 8 bases. The germline V gene has CDR1 KGHSH and CDR2 LQKENI. With 5 bases clipped from V and 1 base from J, the junction kept 9 bases outside the gene matches. The CDR3 length is 16 residues. The CDR3: CASSRQGLTANTEAFF. CDR3 sequence (DNA): TGTGCCAGCTCAAGACAGGGGCTAACGGCGAACACTGAAGCTTTCTTT.

The chain carries TRBV9 and TRBJ2-3; TRBD1 might be the D (5 bases). Germline CDR1 and CDR2: SGDLS and YYNGEE. CDR3 length equals 13 residues. Trimming took 4 bases from V and 3 from J, leaving 9 bases between them. The DNA of the CDR3 is TGTGCCAGCAGCCCCAGGGCGACAGATACGCAGTATTTT. Translating it yields CASSPRATDTQYF.

This clone was observed a few times. The genes are TRBV6-5 and TRBJ1-1; 7 bases map to TRBD1. This CDR3 is 13 amino acids long. Unmatched junction bases numbered 4, after V lost 5 bases and J lost 4 bases. Germline lookup yields CDR1 MNHEY and CDR2 SVGAGI. The CDR3 coding sequence is TGTGCCAGCAGTCCCCCAGGGGGCACTGAAGCTTTCTTT. Translation gives CASSPPGGTEAFF.

The chain carries TRBV5-4 and TRBJ2-1, with 9 bases matching TRBD2. Unmatched junction bases numbered 6, after V lost 2 bases and J lost 6 bases. CDR3 length: 15 residues. Germline V gene data show CDR1 as SGHNT and CDR2 as YYREEE (reference sequence). For the CDR3, the DNA is TGTGCCAGCAGCTTCCCGGGACTAGCCATCAATGAGCAGTTCTTC. Translation: CASSFPGLAINEQFF.

V is TRBV30 and J is TRBJ1-1; D possibly corresponds to TRBD1 (5 bases). Trimming removed 8 bases at V and 7 bases at J, with 11 bases between. This CDR3 comprises 10 residues. Germline V gene sequence: CDR1 GTSNPN, CDR2 SVGIG (reference sequence). The CDR3 sequence is CAGWGGEAFF. The CDR3 DNA reads as TGTGCCGGGTGGGGCGGTGAAGCTTTCTTT.

The V gene is TRBV11-3, the J gene TRBJ2-3, with 11 bases lining up with TRBD2. V lost 5 bases, J lost 2 bases, and 6 bases stayed unmatched. The CDR3 is 16 amino acids. Germline loops: CDR1 SGHNT, CDR2 YENEEA. CDR3 nucleotides: TGTGCCAGCAGCCCGGGACTAGCGGAAGCCACAGATACGCAGTATTTT. It codes for CASSPGLAEATDTQYF.

The chain carries TRBV6-1 and TRBJ2-1; 7 nucleotides align to TRBD1. Germline V gives CDR1 MNHNS, CDR2 SASEGT. This CDR3 comprises 12 residues. Trimming at V came to 7 bases and at J to 9 bases, leaving 6 bases not matched to a gene. The chain's CDR3 is CASITGASEQFF. Here the CDR3 DNA reads TGTGCCAGCATCACAGGGGCGAGTGAGCAGTTCTTC.

This clone was counted a single time. The gene calls are TRBV7-9 and TRBJ2-1; maybe TRBD2 (6 bases). Trimming cost V 5 bases and J 4 bases, with 12 bases left between them. CDR3 length equals 14 residues. Germline CDR1 SEHNR, CDR2 FQNEAQ (reference sequence). For the CDR3, the DNA is TGTGCCAGCAGCCCGGGGGAGGTTTACAATGAGCAGTTCTTC. Its protein is CASSPGEVYNEQFF.

This clone was counted a few times. The chain joins TRBV28 to TRBJ2-2; D remains unclear. CDR1 and CDR2 from the germline V gene are MDHEN and SYDVKM. Trimming stripped 2 bases from V and 7 bases from J, with 5 bases between. The CDR3 is 12 amino acids. The CDR3, as DNA: TGTGCCAGCAGTTTAAATTACGGGGAGCTGTTTTTT. Its protein product is CASSLNYGELFF.

This clone appeared a few times. The chain combines TRBV5-4 with TRBJ2-1, with D possibly TRBD1 on 5 matching bases. This CDR3 is 14 amino acids long. The V end lost 0 bases, the J end lost 6 bases, and 10 bases lay between the germline ends. From germline, CDR1 is SGHNT and CDR2 YYREEE (reference sequence). CDR3 sequence: CASSLAGRGNEQFF. In nucleotides, the CDR3 is TGTGCCAGCAGCTTGGCGGGTAGGGGCAATGAGCAGTTCTTC.

In this sample, this clone turned up a few times. The chain links TRBV4-1 to TRBJ1-5, with 7 bases identical to TRBD1. This CDR3 region has 15 residues. The germline V gene encodes CDR1 MGHRA and CDR2 YSYEKL. The V and J ends lost 1 base and 9 bases, in that order; junction bases with no gene match: 9. In DNA form, the CDR3 reads TGCGCCAGCAGCCAAGGACAGGGTAGGGTCTGGCCCCAGCATTTT. Residues: CASSQGQGRVWPQHF.

The CDR3 nucleotides read TGTGCCACACGTAGCGGACTGGACAGGCTTCAGCCCCAGCATTTT. It encodes CATRSGLDRLQPQHF. This chain connects TRBV15 to TRBJ1-5; 7 bases map to TRBD1. This CDR3 spans 15 amino acids. V was pared by 9 bases and J by 6 bases, with 14 bases of the junction left unmatched. Germline CDR1 is LNHNV and CDR2 is YYDKDF (reference sequence).

The genes are TRBV13 and TRBJ2-7; D call uncertain. The V gene's germline CDR1 is PRHDT and CDR2 FYEKMQ (reference sequence). This CDR3 contains 13 residues. Trimming removed 0 bases from V and 2 bases from J, with 5 bases in between. The CDR3 nucleotides are TGTGCCAGCAGCTTAGGGACTCCCTACGAGCAGTACTTC. It yields the protein CASSLGTPYEQYF.

This chain uses TRBV25-1 with TRBJ2-7; TRBD2 is a possible D gene (6 bases). Germline CDR1 reads MGHDK; CDR2 reads SYGVNS. The CDR3 is 15 residues long. V was cut by 5 bases and J by 1 base, with 15 bases left in between. CDR3 in DNA: TGTGCCAGCAGTTCCCCCGGGACTCTTTCCTACGAGCAGTACTTC. Translated: CASSSPGTLSYEQYF.

This clone has more than one count but fewer than ten. The chain combines TRBV10-3 with TRBJ1-6, with D hard to call. Trimming removed 0 bases from V and 7 bases from J, with 4 bases in between. Germline V CDR1 and CDR2: ENHRY, SYGVKD. This CDR3 has 13 amino acids. CDR3 DNA: TGTGCCATCAGTGAGTCGAGGAATTCACCCCTCCACTTT. Protein sequence: CAISESRNSPLHF.

In this sample, this clone turned up a few times. This chain joins TRBV7-2 and TRBJ2-7, with D possibly matching TRBD2 (6 bases). CDR1 and CDR2 from the germline V gene are SGHTA and FQGNSA. The CDR3 runs 14 residues. Trimming took off 5 bases at V and 6 bases at J, with 17 bases between the two ends. The CDR3 nucleotides are TGTGCCAGCAGCCGGGACTTCACCACCATCGAGCAGTACTTC. Protein: CASSRDFTTIEQYF.

This clone has only a few counts. CDR3 in DNA: TGCGCCAGCAGCCAAGATTATGGAGTTTACACCGGGGAGCTGTTTTTT. Its translation is CASSQDYGVYTGELFF. This chain links TRBV4-3 with TRBJ2-2, with D unclear. Trimming cost V 0 bases and J 3 bases, with 11 bases left between them. Looked up from germline, CDR1 is LGHNA and CDR2 is YSLEER. The CDR3 totals 16 residues.

V usage is TRBV5-8 and J usage is TRBJ2-1, with D perhaps matching TRBD1 (5 bases). CDR1 and CDR2 (germline): SGHTS, YDEGEE. Trimming removed 4 bases at V and 8 bases at J, with 28 bases between. This CDR3 is built from 18 residues. CDR3 in amino acids: CASSDPLQPWGPMDEQFF. In DNA form, the CDR3 reads TGTGCCAGCAGCGACCCTCTCCAGCCTTGGGGCCCTATGGATGAGCAGTTCTTC.

The V and J genes are TRBV28 and TRBJ1-1, with a possible D match to TRBD1 (5 bases). Germline V gene sequence: CDR1 MDHEN, CDR2 SYDVKM. V lost 7 bases, J lost 0 bases, and 21 bases lay in between. The CDR3 totals 17 residues. In nucleotides, the CDR3 is TGTGCCAGCACCGAAAGCCCCCCAGGGACTATGAACACTGAAGCTTTCTTT. It encodes CASTESPPGTMNTEAFF.

The J gene is TRBJ2-3, the V gene TRBV30; TRBD2 aligns across 10 bases. The CDR3 runs to 14 residues. Trimming at V came to 7 bases and at J to 0 bases, leaving 4 bases not matched to a gene. Per the germline V gene, CDR1 is GTSNPN and CDR2 is SVGIG (reference sequence). The CDR3, as DNA: TGTGCCTTCCGGACTAGCGGAAGCACAGATACGCAGTATTTT. Its translation is CAFRTSGSTDTQYF.

The chain has TRBV19 and TRBJ1-4; no definite D call. Germline loops: CDR1 LNHDA, CDR2 SQIVND (reference sequence). V gave up 7 bases and J gave up 4 bases, with 13 bases separating them. This CDR3 is built from 14 residues. The CDR3 sequence: CASTAGNNNEKLFF. The CDR3 DNA sequence: TGTGCCAGTACGGCGGGGAATAATAATGAAAAACTGTTTTTT. The variable domain in full, with the rest retrieved from reference TRBV19 and TRBJ1-4, is DGGITQSPKYLFRKEGQNVTLSCEQNLNHDAMYWYRQDPGQGLRLIYYSQIVNDFQKGDIAEGYSVSREKKESFPLTVTSAQKNPTAFYLCASTAGNNNEKLFFGSGTQLSVL.

This clone was counted between two and nine times. The V and J genes are TRBV6-5 and TRBJ2-7, with a possible D match to TRBD2 (5 bases). CDR1 and CDR2 from the germline V gene are MNHEY and SVGAGI. V was cut by 2 bases and J by 2 bases, with 13 bases left in between. The CDR3 extends over 15 amino acids. This chain's CDR3 is CASSYVSLAPYEQYF. DNA for the CDR3: TGTGCCAGCAGTTACGTGTCCCTAGCTCCCTACGAGCAGTACTTC.

This clone was detected a few times. The rearrangement joins TRBV27 to TRBJ2-3; 12 positions match TRBD2. CDR3 size: 19 residues. Trimming at V came to 6 bases and at J to 6 bases, leaving 19 bases not matched to a gene. Germline V gives CDR1 MNHEY, CDR2 SMNVEV (reference sequence). The CDR3: CASSPGTSGPTPRGDTQYF. CDR3 bases: TGTGCCAGCAGCCCCGGGACTAGCGGGCCCACCCCCCGCGGCGATACGCAGTATTTT.

V usage is TRBV6-5 and J usage is TRBJ2-1; 12 positions agree with TRBD2. The trim removed 2 bases at V and 7 bases at J, leaving 6 bases unmatched. This CDR3 is built from 16 residues. CDR1 and CDR2 from the germline V gene are MNHEY and SVGAGI. Here the CDR3 DNA reads TGTGCCAGCAGTTACGGGACTAGCGGGCCGATAAATGAGCAGTTCTTC. It specifies CASSYGTSGPINEQFF.